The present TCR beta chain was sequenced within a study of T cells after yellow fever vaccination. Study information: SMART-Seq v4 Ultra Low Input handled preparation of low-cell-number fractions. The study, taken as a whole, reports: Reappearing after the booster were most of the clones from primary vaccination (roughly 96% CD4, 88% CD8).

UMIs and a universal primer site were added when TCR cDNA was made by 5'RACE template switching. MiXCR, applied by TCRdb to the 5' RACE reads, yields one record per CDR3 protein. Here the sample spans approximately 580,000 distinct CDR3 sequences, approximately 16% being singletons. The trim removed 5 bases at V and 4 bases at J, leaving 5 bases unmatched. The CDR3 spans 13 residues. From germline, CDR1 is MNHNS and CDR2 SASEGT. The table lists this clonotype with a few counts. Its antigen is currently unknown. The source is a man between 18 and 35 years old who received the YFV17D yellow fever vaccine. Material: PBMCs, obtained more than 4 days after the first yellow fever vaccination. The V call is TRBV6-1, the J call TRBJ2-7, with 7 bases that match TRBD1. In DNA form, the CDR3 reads TGTGCCAGCAGTCCCGGGACAGAGTACGAGCAGTACGTC. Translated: CASSPGTEYEQYV.